These T cell receptor beta chains were read from a single sample in a study of T cells after yellow fever vaccination. TCRdb ran MiXCR on the 5' RACE reads and lists one entry per CDR3 protein. The table records some 220,000 distinct CDR3 sequences, approximately 3% of them present only once. The input for sequencing was CD4+ T cells sorted from PBMCs, taken 10 days after the yellow fever booster vaccination. These receptors came from a man between 18 and 29 years old who received the YFV17D yellow fever vaccine. Both conserved end residues are part of each CDR3. Fields, in order: D gene, V gene, J gene, clone size, CDR3 DNA, CDR3 protein. A D gene is named only where the DNA matches it firmly. Size is stated for part of the rows, as once, few or many counts, or as a class when the clone is expanded.

TRBD1	TRBV27	TRBJ1-2	many	TGTGCCAGCAGCCGGGACAGGCGATACTATGGCTACACCTTC	CASSRDRRYYGYTF
-	TRBV12-3/TRBV12-4	TRBJ2-7	few	TGTGCCAGCAGTTTAGCTACCCCCTACGAGCAGTACTTC	CASSLATPYEQYF
-	TRBV6-2/TRBV6-3	TRBJ1-5	-	TGTGCCAGCAGTTTAGAGACAGGAGTGGTCCAGCATTTT	CASSLETGVVQHF
-	TRBV20-1	TRBJ2-3	many	TGCAGCCAGACGGACCGAGGGGGGACAGATACGCAGTATTTT	CSQTDRGGTDTQYF
-	TRBV7-2	TRBJ2-7	many	TGTGCCAGCAGCTTTTCCGGGACGAACCCTTACGAGCAGTACTTC	CASSFSGTNPYEQYF
TRBD2	TRBV3-1	TRBJ2-3	many	TGTGCCAGCAGCCAATGGGGGACTAGCGGGGGTCGGGGCACAGATACGCAGTATTTT	CASSQWGTSGGRGTDTQYF
-	TRBV4-3	TRBJ2-2	few	TGCGCCAGCAGCCAAGTTCAGGGGGGCTCTTACGGGGAGCTGTTTTTT	CASSQVQGGSYGELFF
-	TRBV12-3/TRBV12-4	TRBJ1-2	many	TGTGCCAGCAGTTTAGCGCAGGGCTATGGCTACACCTTC	CASSLAQGYGYTF
-	TRBV19	TRBJ1-1	many	TGTGCCAGTAGTAAACGGGGGAATGAAGCTTTCTTT	CASSKRGNEAFF
TRBD1	TRBV7-9	TRBJ1-2	many	TGTGCCAGCAGCGACGACAGGGGCAGCTATGGCTACACCTTC	CASSDDRGSYGYTF
-	TRBV29-1	TRBJ2-2	-	TGCAGCGTCCAGGACAGTGGAAACACCGGGGAGCTGTTTTTT	CSVQDSGNTGELFF
-	TRBV7-2	TRBJ2-3	many	TGTGCCAGCAGCTTCAGGGGCGCAGATACGCAGTATTTT	CASSFRGADTQYF
TRBD2	TRBV20-1	TRBJ2-4	many	TGCAGTGCTCCCTTAGCGGGTTCAAACATTCAGTACTTC	CSAPLAGSNIQYF
-	TRBV19	TRBJ2-1	-	TGTGCCAGTAGTAAGGAGGTACCTCGCTCCTACAATGAGCAGTTCTTC	CASSKEVPRSYNEQFF
-	TRBV20-1	TRBJ2-7	-	TGCAGTGGACCGACAGTTACCTACGAGCAGTACTTC	CSGPTVTYEQYF
TRBD1	TRBV7-2	TRBJ2-3	many	TGTGCCAGCAGCCCGATGACAGGGAGTAGAGATACGCAGTATTTT	CASSPMTGSRDTQYF
TRBD1	TRBV4-3	TRBJ2-3	-	TGCGCCAGCAGCCAAGTGGGGGCCGGGACAGCCACAGATACGCAGTATTTT	CASSQVGAGTATDTQYF
-	TRBV11-3	TRBJ2-2	few	TGTGCCAGCAGCTTCTCAGGCCACGGGGAGCTGTTTTTT	CASSFSGHGELFF
-	TRBV6-2/TRBV6-3	TRBJ2-1	few	TGTGCCAGCACCGAATTGTCTTCCGGGGATGAGCAGTTCTTC	CASTELSSGDEQFF
TRBD2	TRBV18	TRBJ2-1	many	TGTGCCAGCTCACCACGGGGGGGCTCCTACAATGAGCAGTTCTTC	CASSPRGGSYNEQFF
-	TRBV5-1	TRBJ2-1	few	TGCGCCAGCAGCTTCCAGGGGGGGAATGAGCAGTTCTTC	CASSFQGGNEQFF
-	TRBV12-3/TRBV12-4	TRBJ2-1	few	TGTGCCAGCAGTTTACCTAGCGCGTCTTACAATGAGCAGTTCTTC	CASSLPSASYNEQFF
-	TRBV6-1	TRBJ1-5	many	TGTGCCAGCAGTGGCCCCACGGAACATCAGCCCCAGCATTTT	CASSGPTEHQPQHF
TRBD2	TRBV7-2	TRBJ2-7	few	TGTGCCAGCAGCTTCGCGGTAGCGGGGCCCTACGAGCAGTACTTC	CASSFAVAGPYEQYF
TRBD1	TRBV27	TRBJ1-2	-	TGTGCCAGCAGTTTGGACAGGGGGGACTATGGCTACACCTTC	CASSLDRGDYGYTF
TRBD2	TRBV4-1	TRBJ2-1	-	TGCGCCAGCAGCCAAATGCGTCTAGCGGGGGTTGACAATGAGCAGTTCTTC	CASSQMRLAGVDNEQFF
TRBD1	TRBV4-2	TRBJ2-4	many	TGTGCCAGCAGCCCGACAGGGGCGTCTGGCATTCAGTACTTC	CASSPTGASGIQYF
-	TRBV5-1	TRBJ2-1	-	TGCGCCAGCAGCTTCGACACAGCTTCCTACAATGAGCAGTTCTTC	CASSFDTASYNEQFF
-	TRBV18	TRBJ2-3	many	TGTGCCAGCTCACTCACAGGGCACACAGATACGCAGTATTTT	CASSLTGHTDTQYF
-	TRBV3-1	TRBJ1-1	many	TGTGCCAGCAGCCAACTTAACAGACTAAGGAACACTGAAGCTTTCTTT	CASSQLNRLRNTEAFF
-	TRBV10-3	TRBJ2-1	medium-sized	TGTGCCATCCGACGGTTAGGGTCCTACAATGAGCAGTTCTTC	CAIRRLGSYNEQFF
-	TRBV5-4	TRBJ1-1	many	TGTGCCAGCAGCTTGGCCCGGGCGACTGAAGCTTTCTTT	CASSLARATEAFF
-	TRBV20-1	TRBJ2-3	-	TGCAGTGCTAGAGTGACGGCCCGGACAGATACGCAGTATTTT	CSARVTARTDTQYF
-	TRBV5-1	TRBJ2-5	many	TGCGCCAGCAGCCCGGGACTTTCGGAGACCCAGTACTTC	CASSPGLSETQYF
TRBD1	TRBV6-6	TRBJ2-2	many	TGTGCCAGCAGTCTCGACAGGGGGAGCGGGGAGCTGTTTTTT	CASSLDRGSGELFF
-	TRBV4-1	TRBJ2-7	-	TGCGCCAGCAGCCAAGCCGGGCCAGGAGTGCAGTACTTC	CASSQAGPGVQYF
-	TRBV5-1	TRBJ2-2	many	TGCGCCAGCAGCTCGTCAGAAGCGAACACCGGGGAGCTGTTTTTT	CASSSSEANTGELFF
-	TRBV7-8	TRBJ2-3	many	TGTGCCAGCAGCCTACACCGGGATCCACTACGAGATACGCAGTATTTT	CASSLHRDPLRDTQYF
TRBD1	TRBV20-1	TRBJ1-1	many	TGCAGTGCTAGTGAGACAGGGGCCTACACTGAAGCTTTCTTT	CSASETGAYTEAFF
-	TRBV18	TRBJ1-1	many	TGTGCCAGCTCACCGGGCAACAGGGTCCCGAACACTGAAGCTTTCTTT	CASSPGNRVPNTEAFF
-	TRBV7-2	TRBJ2-1	many	TGTGCCAGCAGCTCTCCCCGGGGCTCCTACAATGAGCAGTTCTTC	CASSSPRGSYNEQFF
-	TRBV4-2	TRBJ2-5	few	TGTGCCAGCAGCCAAAGAGAGGGGGGCCAAAGGGAGACCCAGTACTTC	CASSQREGGQRETQYF
TRBD1	TRBV5-1	TRBJ1-4	few	TGCGCCAGCAGCTTGGACGGGACAGGGGAAGAAAAACTGTTTTTT	CASSLDGTGEEKLFF
TRBD1	TRBV27	TRBJ1-1	-	TGTGCCAGCAGTTTCTCCGGGACAGGGGTTAGTGAAGCTTTCTTT	CASSFSGTGVSEAFF
TRBD2	TRBV7-3	TRBJ2-3	few	TGTGCCAGCGCGGGGGGTGTCAGTAAGGATACGCAGTATTTT	CASAGGVSKDTQYF
-	TRBV9	TRBJ1-2	many	TGTGCCAGCAGCGTAGAATCGGCACCTTTTCCTTATGGCTACACCTTC	CASSVESAPFPYGYTF
-	TRBV10-3	TRBJ1-1	-	TGTGCCATCAGTGAGTCCCGTGGAGGGCGTGGGGACACTGAAGCTTTCTTT	CAISESRGGRGDTEAFF
-	TRBV18	TRBJ2-1	-	TGTGCCAGCTCACCGCAGGGGGGAGCAGGGAACGATGAGCAGTTCTTC	CASSPQGGAGNDEQFF
-	TRBV5-5	TRBJ2-5	many	TGTGCCAGCAGCCCTGGGGCTAGTGGGACCCAGTACTTC	CASSPGASGTQYF
TRBD2	TRBV5-1	TRBJ2-3	many	TGCGCCAGCAGCTTGGTTCTAGCGGGGGACACAGATACGCAGTATTTT	CASSLVLAGDTDTQYF
-	TRBV4-1	TRBJ2-2	many	TGCGCCAGCAGCCAAGTCGTCGACAGCACCGGGGAGCTGTTTTTT	CASSQVVDSTGELFF
-	TRBV12-3/TRBV12-4	TRBJ2-1	many	TGTGCCAGCACCACGGACGTCAATGAGCAGTTCTTC	CASTTDVNEQFF
-	TRBV6-2/TRBV6-3	TRBJ2-3	few	TGTGCCAGCAGTTATCGCCGTGACTGGGGGCCGGATACGCAGTATTTT	CASSYRRDWGPDTQYF
-	TRBV7-9	TRBJ2-1	-	TGTGCCAGCAGCTTATTCAAGTGGACCGGAAAGGGGTCCTACAATGAGCAGTTCTTC	CASSLFKWTGKGSYNEQFF
TRBD1	TRBV6-1	TRBJ1-1	many	TGTGCCAGCAGCCCGTACAGGGGATTGACTGAAGCTTTCTTT	CASSPYRGLTEAFF